This T cell receptor (beta chain) was identified during a study of cytotoxic CD8 clonotypes in ibrutinib-treated CLL. About the study: Results showed around 24 partial and 2 complete responses; following median around 73 months, around 15 remained remitted, approximately twelve advanced.

Study-level points and caveats: Pretreatment clonality was elevated relative to age-matched healthy donors and paralleled circulating CD8+ T-cell counts.

Assay: immunoSEQ multiplex PCR; the TCRdb copy retains only in-frame clones and omits some. The top ten hold around 30% of the sample, which has around 140,000 clones, roughly 80% seen once. The ends lost 2 bases at V and 1 base at J; junction bases unmatched: 4. In germline, CDR1 is LNHNV, CDR2 YYDKDF (reference sequence). CDR3 length: 15 residues. With respect to this clone: Its antigen is not identified.

The sequenced sample was PBMCs, obtained after 12 months of ibrutinib treatment. This chain uses TRBV15 with TRBJ1-1; 7 bases agree with TRBD1. The source is a human donor with chronic lymphocytic leukemia. The CDR3 DNA follows: TGTGCCACCAGCAGAATTGAGGGGGCGAACACTGAAGCTTTCTTT. This sequence encodes CATSRIEGANTEAFF.